A single sample gave rise to the 23 T cell receptor beta chains below, sequenced in a study of cytomegalovirus exposure and HLA in healthy donors. PCR was performed using 60 Vbeta and 13 Jbeta primers. The assay was immunoSEQ multiplex PCR, and TCRdb's table has in-frame clones only and misses some. This sample has 80,000 to 100,000 clones, with around 80% found just once. Sequencing input: PBMCs. The receptors originated from a man aged 30 to 39 in good health and CMV-seronegative.

This CDR3 reads CASSLSRAPTNEQFF. The CDR3 DNA is TGTGCCAGCAGCTTATCGAGGGCCCCGACAAATGAGCAGTTCTTC. V gene TRBV7-2 combines with J gene TRBJ2-1, with D perhaps matching TRBD2 (5 bases). With 2 bases removed from V and 7 bases from J, the gap between germline ends came to 15 bases. CDR1 and CDR2 from the germline V gene are SGHTA and FQGNSA. This CDR3 is built from 15 residues.

V is TRBV25-1 and J is TRBJ2-1; weak D call: TRBD1 (5 bases). Germline values: CDR1 MGHDK, CDR2 SYGVNS. The CDR3 totals 14 residues. The V and J ends lost 3 bases and 4 bases respectively, with 10 bases between them. As DNA, the CDR3 is TGTGCCAGCAGTGACCAGGGTTGGTACAATGAGCAGTTCTTC. Translation gives CASSDQGWYNEQFF.

The CDR3 spells CASSEGRNTEAFF. CDR3 nucleotides: TGTGCCAGCAGTGAGGGGAGGAACACTGAAGCTTTCTTT. This chain uses TRBV6-1 with TRBJ1-1; D is unclear. The CDR3 covers 13 residues. Germline loops: CDR1 MNHNS, CDR2 SASEGT. The germline V and J ends were trimmed by 3 bases and 1 base, with 6 bases remaining between them.

The chain links TRBV11-2 to TRBJ1-2; weak D call: TRBD1 (6 bases). This CDR3 contains 11 residues. Germline V gives CDR1 SGHAT, CDR2 FQNNGV. The V and J ends lost 5 bases and 10 bases respectively, with 11 bases between them. The CDR3 region is CASSPDRFYTF. The CDR3 region has the DNA TGTGCCAGCAGCCCCGACAGGTTCTACACCTTC.

This chain connects TRBV7-9 to TRBJ2-1; D is perhaps TRBD2 (6 bases). This CDR3 has 13 amino acids. Germline V gene sequence: CDR1 SEHNR, CDR2 FQNEAQ (reference sequence). V gave up 5 bases and J gave up 15 bases, with 20 bases separating them. Written as DNA, the CDR3 is TGTGCCAGCAGCCCCCCGGGGGTAGGAATGGGGTTCTTC. Translating it yields CASSPPGVGMGFF.

The rearrangement links TRBV29-1 to TRBJ2-7; D perhaps matches TRBD1 (5 bases). V was clipped by 6 bases and J by 5 bases, with 17 bases between them. CDR3 length: 13 residues. Germline lookup yields CDR1 SQVTM and CDR2 ANQGSEA. The DNA for the CDR3 is TGCAGCGTAGATCAGGGTAAGAGGAACGAGCAGTACTTC. Amino acid sequence: CSVDQGKRNEQYF.

The CDR3 here is CASSALQGTGANVLTF. The DNA for the CDR3 is TGTGCCAGCAGTGCCTTGCAGGGGACTGGGGCCAACGTCCTGACTTTC. The chain combines TRBV6-1 with TRBJ2-6; D is perhaps TRBD1 (6 bases). Germline V gene lookup returns CDR1 MNHNS and CDR2 SASEGT. This CDR3 has 16 residues. The V end was cut by 4 bases, the J end by 2 bases, with 12 bases between.

The chain links TRBV7-3 to TRBJ2-2; TRBD2 matches 9 bases. The trim removed 2 bases at V and 3 bases at J, leaving 4 bases unmatched. Germline V gives CDR1 SGHTA, CDR2 FQGTGA. The CDR3 loop spans 16 amino acids. The CDR3 DNA follows: TGTGCCAGCAGCTTAGTCCAGCGGGGGGACACCGGGGAGCTGTTTTTT. Protein sequence: CASSLVQRGDTGELFF.

This rearrangement joins TRBV28 to TRBJ1-1; 7 nucleotides align to TRBD1. The germline gives CDR1 MDHEN, CDR2 SYDVKM. J lost 1 base, V lost 3 bases, and 8 bases had no gene match. The CDR3 runs to 16 residues. The CDR3 sequence: CASSFRQGRGNTEAFF. Written as DNA, the CDR3 is TGTGCCAGCAGTTTTCGACAGGGAAGGGGGAACACTGAAGCTTTCTTT. Together with reference TRBV28 and TRBJ1-1, the CDR3 gives the full variable domain: DVKVTQSSRYLVKRTGEKVFLECVQDMDHENMFWYRQDPGLGLRLIYFSYDVKMKEKGDIPEGYSVSREKKERFSLILESASTNQTSMYLCASSFRQGRGNTEAFFGQGTRLTVV.

CDR3 loop: CASSWDTDNEKLFF. CDR3 DNA: TGTGCCAGCAGCTGGGACACTGATAATGAAAAACTGTTTTTT. The chain employs TRBV5-6 and TRBJ1-4, with a possible D match to TRBD1 (6 bases). This CDR3 has 14 residues. Germline V gene lookup returns CDR1 SGHDT and CDR2 YYEEEE. V gave up 3 bases and J gave up 4 bases, with 10 bases separating them.

J is TRBJ1-4 and V is TRBV6-6; D is unresolved. Looked up from germline, CDR1 is MNHNY and CDR2 is SVGAGI (reference sequence). Trimming pared 0 bases from V and 9 bases from J, leaving 17 bases between. The CDR3 covers 16 residues. The CDR3: CASSYSNGGPYKKLFF. Written as DNA, the CDR3 is TGTGCCAGCAGTTACTCGAACGGAGGACCTTATAAAAAACTGTTTTTT.

The V gene is TRBV30, the J gene TRBJ1-4; no reliable D call. The V end lost 2 bases, the J end lost 3 bases, and 13 bases lay between the germline ends. CDR1 is GTSNPN, CDR2 SVGIG, per germline (reference sequence). This CDR3 contains 15 residues. The CDR3: CAWSYRGRSNEKLFF. CDR3 nucleotide sequence: TGTGCCTGGAGTTACCGCGGCAGATCTAATGAAAAACTGTTTTTT.

The rearrangement links TRBV19 to TRBJ1-6; 8 bases map to TRBD1. The CDR3 is 13 residues long. Germline CDR1 and CDR2: LNHDA and SQIVND (reference sequence). V lost 10 bases and J lost 7; bases outside the gene matches: 6. CDR3 residues: CATRDRTNSPLHF. In DNA, the CDR3 is TGTGCCACAAGGGACAGGACAAATTCACCCCTCCACTTT.

The chain has TRBV5-4 and TRBJ2-3, with TRBD1 as a possible D gene (6 bases). The CDR3 is 16 residues long. Germline CDR1 reads SGHNT; CDR2 reads YYREEE (reference sequence). The V end was cut by 3 bases, the J end by 5 bases, with 19 bases between. CDR3: CASSWMGHASGDTQYF. CDR3 bases: TGTGCCAGCAGCTGGATGGGACACGCCTCCGGAGATACGCAGTATTTT.

The J gene is TRBJ1-2, the V gene TRBV9; unclear D gene. Germline assignment: CDR1 SGDLS and CDR2 YYNGEE. The length of the CDR3 is 15 residues. V lost 3 bases and J lost 3, with 15 bases in between. In DNA form, the CDR3 reads TGTGCCAGCAGCGCCGGGGTGCTAGTGGACTATGGCTACACCTTC. Amino acid sequence: CASSAGVLVDYGYTF.

The chain couples TRBV28 to TRBJ2-7; 9 bases map to TRBD1. The CDR3 has 15 residues. Germline V lookup: CDR1 MDHEN, CDR2 SYDVKM. The V gene end was trimmed by 7 bases and the J gene end by 2 bases; junction bases not matched to a gene: 9. Here the CDR3 reads CASTTPGTGTYEQYF. In DNA, the CDR3 is TGTGCCAGCACAACCCCCGGGACAGGGACCTACGAGCAGTACTTC.

This chain links TRBV28 with TRBJ1-5, with D unclear. Trimming left V 6 bases short and J 2 bases short, with 8 bases between. Looked up from germline, CDR1 is MDHEN and CDR2 is SYDVKM. The CDR3 contains 13 residues. The CDR3 DNA reads as TGTGCCAGCAGCGGACTGGGCAATCAGCCCCAGCATTTT. Translating gives CASSGLGNQPQHF.

The chain recombines TRBV27 with TRBJ1-1, with TRBD1 matching over 8 bases. CDR1 is MNHEY, CDR2 SMNVEV, per germline (reference sequence). With 6 bases clipped from V and 5 bases from J, the junction kept 11 bases outside the gene matches. The length of the CDR3 is 15 residues. The CDR3 sequence: CASREQGAVDTEAFF. CDR3 nucleotides: TGTGCCAGCAGGGAGCAGGGGGCTGTAGATACTGAAGCTTTCTTT.

This rearrangement joins TRBV27 to TRBJ2-7; 14 nucleotides align to TRBD2. Germline lookup yields CDR1 MNHEY and CDR2 SMNVEV (reference sequence). The J segment lost 5 bases and the V segment lost 8 bases, leaving 11 bases of the junction unmatched. The CDR3 spans 16 residues. For the CDR3, the DNA is TGTGCCAGCGGCCGACTAGCGGGAGGGCCGGTAGACGAGCAGTACTTC. As protein: CASGRLAGGPVDEQYF.

This clone was detected only a few times. This rearrangement joins TRBV28 to TRBJ1-5, with D hard to call. Germline assignment: CDR1 MDHEN and CDR2 SYDVKM. V lost 3 bases and J 4 bases, leaving 7 bases between the germline ends. This CDR3 has 13 amino acids. This CDR3 reads CASSFYGNQPQHF. In nucleotides, the CDR3 is TGTGCCAGCAGTTTCTACGGGAATCAGCCCCAGCATTTT.

The chain couples TRBV5-1 to TRBJ1-1; 8 bases align to TRBD1. This CDR3 contains 16 residues. Per the germline V gene, CDR1 is SGHRS and CDR2 is YFSETQ. V shed 1 base and J 0 bases; nucleotides not matched to a gene: 5. CDR3 protein: CASSLTGGKVNTEAFF. The DNA of the CDR3 is TGCGCCAGCAGCTTGACAGGGGGAAAGGTGAACACTGAAGCTTTCTTT.

The rearrangement uses TRBV19 and TRBJ2-2; D gene unclear. Germline lookup yields CDR1 LNHDA and CDR2 SQIVND (reference sequence). The CDR3 covers 13 residues. V lost 4 bases and J 4 bases, leaving 7 bases between the germline ends. CDR3 DNA sequence: TGTGCCAGTAGTACCCAGATCACCGGGGAGCTGTTTTTT. This translates into CASSTQITGELFF.

The chain links TRBV5-6 to TRBJ1-6; 11 nucleotides match TRBD1. With V trimmed by 3 bases and J by 7 bases, 6 bases remained unmatched. The CDR3 has 16 residues. Germline V gene data show CDR1 as SGHDT and CDR2 as YYEEEE. The CDR3 DNA follows: TGTGCCAGCAGCTCTGGACAGGGGGCGTCCAATTCACCCCTCCACTTT. It encodes CASSSGQGASNSPLHF.